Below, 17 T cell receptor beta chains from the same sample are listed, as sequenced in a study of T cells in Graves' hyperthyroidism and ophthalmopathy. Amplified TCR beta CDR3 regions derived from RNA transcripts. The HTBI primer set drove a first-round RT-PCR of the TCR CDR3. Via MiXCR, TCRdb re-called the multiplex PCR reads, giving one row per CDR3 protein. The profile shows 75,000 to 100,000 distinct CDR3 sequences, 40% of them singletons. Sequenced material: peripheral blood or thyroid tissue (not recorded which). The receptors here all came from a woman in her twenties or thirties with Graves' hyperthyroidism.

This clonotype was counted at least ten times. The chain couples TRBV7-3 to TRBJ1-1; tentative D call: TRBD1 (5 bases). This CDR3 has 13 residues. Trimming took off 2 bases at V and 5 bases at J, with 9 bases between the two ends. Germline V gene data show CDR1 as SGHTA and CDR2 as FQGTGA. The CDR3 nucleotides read TGTGCCAGCAGCTTATCCAGGGCGACTGAAGCTTTCTTT. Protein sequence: CASSLSRATEAFF.

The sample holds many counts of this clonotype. The CDR3, as DNA: TGTGCCAGCAGTTTTAGCCTAGAACTAGCGTATCAAGAGACCCAGTACTTC. Translating it yields CASSFSLELAYQETQYF. This chain joins TRBV12-3 or TRBV12-4 and TRBJ2-5, with 7 bases fitting TRBD2. V lost 3 bases and J lost 2; bases outside the gene matches: 12. This CDR3 has 17 residues.

The CDR3 DNA is TGCAGTGCTAGCACGACTAGCGGGGAGCTGTTTTTT. The encoded protein is CSASTTSGELFF. The chain is built from TRBV20-1 and TRBJ2-2; tentative D call: TRBD2 (6 bases). This CDR3 has 12 residues. V dropped 3 bases and J dropped 7 bases, with 9 bases sitting between them. Germline CDR1 is DFQATT and CDR2 is SNEGSKA (reference sequence).

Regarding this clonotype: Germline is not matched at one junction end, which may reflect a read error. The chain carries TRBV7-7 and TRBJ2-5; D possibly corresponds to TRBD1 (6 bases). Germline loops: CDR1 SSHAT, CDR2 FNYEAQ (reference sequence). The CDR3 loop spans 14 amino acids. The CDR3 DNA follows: TGTGCTAGCAGCCCATCACAGGGAACAGAGACCCAGTACTTC. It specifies CASSPSQGTETQYF.

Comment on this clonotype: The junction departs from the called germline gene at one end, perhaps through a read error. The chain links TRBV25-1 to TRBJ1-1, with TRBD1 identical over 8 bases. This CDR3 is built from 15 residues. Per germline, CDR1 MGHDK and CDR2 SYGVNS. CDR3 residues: CASSPQGAMDTEASF. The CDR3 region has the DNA TGTGCCAGCAGTCCCCAGGGGGCAATGGACACTGAAGCTTCCTTT. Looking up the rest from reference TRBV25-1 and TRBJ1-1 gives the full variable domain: EADIYQTPRYLVIGTGKKITLECSQTMGHDKMYWYQQDPGMELHLIHYSYGVNSTEKGDLSSESTVSRIRTEHFPLTLESARPSHTSQYLCASSPQGAMDTEASFGQGTRLTVV.

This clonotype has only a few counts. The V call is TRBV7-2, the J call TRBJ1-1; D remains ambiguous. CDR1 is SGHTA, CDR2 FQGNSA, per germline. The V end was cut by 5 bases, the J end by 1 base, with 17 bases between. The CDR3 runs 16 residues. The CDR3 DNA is TGTGCCAGCAGCCCCCTTTTTATACCGGAGAACACTGAAGCTTTCTTT. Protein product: CASSPLFIPENTEAFF.

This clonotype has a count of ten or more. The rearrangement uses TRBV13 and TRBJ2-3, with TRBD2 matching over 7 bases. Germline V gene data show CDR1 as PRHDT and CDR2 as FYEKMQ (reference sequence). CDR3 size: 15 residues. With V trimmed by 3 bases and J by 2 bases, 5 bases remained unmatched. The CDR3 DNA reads TGTGCCAGCAGCTTTGGGACTACAATCACAGATACGCAGTATTTT. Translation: CASSFGTTITDTQYF.

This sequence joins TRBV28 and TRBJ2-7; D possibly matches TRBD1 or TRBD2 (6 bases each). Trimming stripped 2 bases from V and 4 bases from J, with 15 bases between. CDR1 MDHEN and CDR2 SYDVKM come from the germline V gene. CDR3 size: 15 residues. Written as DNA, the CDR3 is TGTGCCAGCAGTTTAGCAACCGGGGGCGGATACGAGCAGTACTTC. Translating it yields CASSLATGGGYEQYF.

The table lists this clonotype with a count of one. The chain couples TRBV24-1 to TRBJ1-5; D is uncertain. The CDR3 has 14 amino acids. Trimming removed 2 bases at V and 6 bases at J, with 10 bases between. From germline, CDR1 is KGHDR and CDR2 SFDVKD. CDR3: CATSDSGWVQPQHF. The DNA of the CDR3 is TGTGCCACCAGTGATTCGGGATGGGTTCAGCCCCAGCATTTT.

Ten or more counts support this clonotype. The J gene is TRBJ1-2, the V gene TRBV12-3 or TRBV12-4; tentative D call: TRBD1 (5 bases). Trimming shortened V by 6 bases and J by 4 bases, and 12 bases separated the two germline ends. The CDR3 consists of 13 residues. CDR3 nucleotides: TGTGCCAGCAGCCCTATTGGGGCCTATGGCTACACCTTC. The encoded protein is CASSPIGAYGYTF.

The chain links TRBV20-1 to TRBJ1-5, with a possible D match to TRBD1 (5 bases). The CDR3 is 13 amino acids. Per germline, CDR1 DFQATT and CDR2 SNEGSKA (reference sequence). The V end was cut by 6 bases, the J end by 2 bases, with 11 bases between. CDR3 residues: CSAARGGNQPQHF. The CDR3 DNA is TGCAGTGCGGCCCGGGGGGGCAATCAGCCCCAGCATTTT.

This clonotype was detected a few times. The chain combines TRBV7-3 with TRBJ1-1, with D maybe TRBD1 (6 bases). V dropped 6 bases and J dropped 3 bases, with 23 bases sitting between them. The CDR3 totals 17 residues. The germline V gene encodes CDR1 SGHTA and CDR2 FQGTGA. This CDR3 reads CASSTLGGAFRDTEAFF. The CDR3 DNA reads TGTGCCAGCAGTACGTTAGGGGGGGCTTTTCGGGACACTGAAGCTTTCTTT.

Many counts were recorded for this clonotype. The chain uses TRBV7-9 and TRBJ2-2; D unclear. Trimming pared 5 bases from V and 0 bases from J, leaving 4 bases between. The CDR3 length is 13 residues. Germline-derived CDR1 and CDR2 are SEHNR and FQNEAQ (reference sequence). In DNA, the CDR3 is TGTGCCAGCAGCCTAACGAACACCGGGGAGCTGTTTTTT. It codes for CASSLTNTGELFF. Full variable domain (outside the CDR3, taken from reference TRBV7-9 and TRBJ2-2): DTGVSQNPRHKITKRGQNVTFRCDPISEHNRLYWYRQTLGQGPEFLTYFQNEAQLEKSRLLSDRFSAERPKGSFSTLEIQRTEQGDSAMYLCASSLTNTGELFFGEGSRLTVL.

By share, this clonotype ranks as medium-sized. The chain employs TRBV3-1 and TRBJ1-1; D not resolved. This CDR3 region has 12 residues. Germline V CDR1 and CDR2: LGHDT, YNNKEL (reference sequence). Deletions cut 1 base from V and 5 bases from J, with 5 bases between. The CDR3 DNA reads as TGTGCCAGCAGCCAAGGGGAAACTGAAGCTTTCTTT. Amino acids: CASSQGETEAFF.

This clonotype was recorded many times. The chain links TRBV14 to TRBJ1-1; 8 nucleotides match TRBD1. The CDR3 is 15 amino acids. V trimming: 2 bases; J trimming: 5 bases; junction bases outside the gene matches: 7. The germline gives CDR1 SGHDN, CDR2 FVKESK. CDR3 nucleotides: TGTGCCAGCAGCCAAAGGGCAGGGGGCTGGACTGAAGCTTTCTTT. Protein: CASSQRAGGWTEAFF.

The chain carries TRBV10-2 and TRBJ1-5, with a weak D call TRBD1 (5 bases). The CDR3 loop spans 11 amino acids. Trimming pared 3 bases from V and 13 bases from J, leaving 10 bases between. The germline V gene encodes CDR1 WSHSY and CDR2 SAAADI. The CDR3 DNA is TGCGCCAGCAGTGATGAAGGGACTCAGCATTTT. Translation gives CASSDEGTQHF.

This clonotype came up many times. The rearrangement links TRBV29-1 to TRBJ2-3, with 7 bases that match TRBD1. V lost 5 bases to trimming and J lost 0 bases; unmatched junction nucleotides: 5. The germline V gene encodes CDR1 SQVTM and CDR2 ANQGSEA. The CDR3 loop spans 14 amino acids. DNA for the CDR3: TGCAGCGTTCCTCCGGGACAGAGCACAGATACGCAGTATTTT. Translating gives CSVPPGQSTDTQYF.